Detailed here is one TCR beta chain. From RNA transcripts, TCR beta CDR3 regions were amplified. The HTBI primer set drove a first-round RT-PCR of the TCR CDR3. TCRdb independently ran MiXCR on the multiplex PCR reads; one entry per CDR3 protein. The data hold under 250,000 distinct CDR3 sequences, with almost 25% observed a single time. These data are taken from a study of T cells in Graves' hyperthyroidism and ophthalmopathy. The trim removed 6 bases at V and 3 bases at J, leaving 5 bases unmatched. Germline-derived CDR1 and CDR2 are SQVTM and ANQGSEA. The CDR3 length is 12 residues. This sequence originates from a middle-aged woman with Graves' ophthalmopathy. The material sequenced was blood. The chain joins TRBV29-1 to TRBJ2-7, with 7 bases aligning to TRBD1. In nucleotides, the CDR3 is TGCAGCGTGACAGGGAAAGGCTACGAGCAGTACTTC. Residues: CSVTGKGYEQYF.